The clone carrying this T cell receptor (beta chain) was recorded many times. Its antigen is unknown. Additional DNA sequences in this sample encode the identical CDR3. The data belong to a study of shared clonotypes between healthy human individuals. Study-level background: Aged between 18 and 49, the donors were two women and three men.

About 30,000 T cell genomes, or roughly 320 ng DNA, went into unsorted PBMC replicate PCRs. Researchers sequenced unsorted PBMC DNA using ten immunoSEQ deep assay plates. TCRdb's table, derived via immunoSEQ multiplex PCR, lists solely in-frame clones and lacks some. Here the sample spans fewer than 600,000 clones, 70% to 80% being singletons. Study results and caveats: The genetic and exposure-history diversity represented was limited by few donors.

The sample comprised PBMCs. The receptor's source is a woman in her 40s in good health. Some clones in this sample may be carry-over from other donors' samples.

CDR3 nucleotides: TGTGCCAGCACCGCGGGGTATCCCATCTACGAGCAGTACTTC. It codes for CASTAGYPIYEQYF. The chain is built from TRBV6-5 and TRBJ2-7, with a weak D call TRBD2 (6 bases). This CDR3 region has 14 residues. Trimming removed 7 bases from V and 3 bases from J, with 16 bases in between. The V gene's germline CDR1 is MNHEY and CDR2 SVGAGI.